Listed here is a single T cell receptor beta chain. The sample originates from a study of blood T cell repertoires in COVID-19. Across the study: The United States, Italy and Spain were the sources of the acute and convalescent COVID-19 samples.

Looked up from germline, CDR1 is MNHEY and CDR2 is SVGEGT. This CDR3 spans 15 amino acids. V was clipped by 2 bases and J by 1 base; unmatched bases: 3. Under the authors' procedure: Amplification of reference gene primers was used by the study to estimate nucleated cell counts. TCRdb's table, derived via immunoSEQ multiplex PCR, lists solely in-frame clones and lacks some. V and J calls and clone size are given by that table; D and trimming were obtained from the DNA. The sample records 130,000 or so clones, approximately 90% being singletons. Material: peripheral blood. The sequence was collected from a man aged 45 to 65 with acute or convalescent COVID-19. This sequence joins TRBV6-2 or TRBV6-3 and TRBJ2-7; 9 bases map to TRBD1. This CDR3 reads CASSYKGQGSYEQYF. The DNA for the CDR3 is TGTGCCAGCAGTTACAAAGGACAGGGGTCCTACGAGCAGTACTTC.